This section outlines one TCR beta chain sequence together with its context. The study recruited people aged roughly 18 to 100 years across 24 US areas. This entry belongs to a study of blood T cell repertoires in COVID-19. The germline gives CDR1 DFQATT, CDR2 SNEGSKA (reference sequence). The V gene end was trimmed by 5 bases and the J gene end by 13 bases; junction bases not matched to a gene: 3. The CDR3 runs to 10 residues. TCRdb keeps only in-frame clones here, not all; method: immunoSEQ multiplex PCR. Counted here are 350,000 or so clones, 88% occurring once; the ten biggest clones make up 0.85% to 1.3%.

The sample taken for sequencing was PBMCs or T cells enriched from blood (not recorded which). The chain is built from TRBV20-1 and TRBJ2-1, with 9 positions matching TRBD2. The TCR comes from a woman aged 25 to 39 who had been exposed to COVID-19. CDR3: CSAGLALQFF. The CDR3, as DNA: TGCAGTGCTGGACTAGCGCTCCAGTTCTTC.